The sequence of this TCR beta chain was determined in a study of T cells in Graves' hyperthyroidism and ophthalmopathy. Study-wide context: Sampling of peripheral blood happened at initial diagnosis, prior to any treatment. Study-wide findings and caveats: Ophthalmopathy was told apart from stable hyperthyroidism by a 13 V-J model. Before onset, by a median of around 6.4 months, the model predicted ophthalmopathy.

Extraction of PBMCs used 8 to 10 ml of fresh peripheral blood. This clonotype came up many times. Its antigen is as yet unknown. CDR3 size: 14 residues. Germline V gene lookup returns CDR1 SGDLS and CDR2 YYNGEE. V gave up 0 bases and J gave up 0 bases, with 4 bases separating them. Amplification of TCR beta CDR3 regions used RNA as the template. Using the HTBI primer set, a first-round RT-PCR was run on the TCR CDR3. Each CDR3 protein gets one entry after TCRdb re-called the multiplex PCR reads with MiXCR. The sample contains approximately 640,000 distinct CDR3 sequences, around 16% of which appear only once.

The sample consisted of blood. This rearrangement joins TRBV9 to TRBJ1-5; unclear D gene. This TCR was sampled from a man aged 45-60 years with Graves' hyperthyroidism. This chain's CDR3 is CASSVGSSNQPQHF. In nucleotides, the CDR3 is TGTGCCAGCAGCGTAGGAAGTAGCAATCAGCCCCAGCATTTT.